The rows below give T cell receptor beta chains drawn from one sample of a study of B cell selection in AIRE deficiency. Sequenced by immunoSEQ multiplex PCR; TCRdb stores in-frame clones only, minus some. Of fewer than 30,000 clones in the sample, approximately 96% were seen once. The specimen was conventional CD4+ T cells sorted from PBMCs. These receptors were collected from a human donor with AIRE deficiency. The CDR3 runs from the conserved cysteine through the conserved F or W. The order of the fields is D gene, V gene, clone size, CDR3 protein. D genes are given only for firm matches. Clone size, where shown, is once, few, many, or a class for clones that have expanded.

TRBD1	TRBV14	-	CASSQDYRTGDNYGYTF
-	TRBV27	-	CASSFNWRYEQYF
-	TRBV7-9	-	CASRPPARGTDTQYF
-	TRBV25-1	-	CASSPGSPGRGEQYF
-	TRBV5-1	-	CASSTGGAGKYNEQFF
-	TRBV19	-	CASSISGGAYEQYF
-	TRBV14	-	CASSQHLSDTQYF
-	TRBV7-2	-	CASSSGIGAHNQPQHF
-	TRBV7-3	-	CASSQGGDTQYF
-	TRBV21-1	-	CASSKVRLLGPETQYF
-	TRBV5-1	once	CASSASETQYF
TRBD2	TRBV5-1	-	CASSYSGSGGSDTQYF
-	TRBV28	-	CASSLAPTRGYTF
TRBD2	TRBV27	-	CASSRPVTSGRRNEQYF
-	TRBV19	once	CASSNWGPTQPQHF
TRBD2	TRBV28	-	CATSGGRGGRNTQYF
TRBD2	TRBV10-2	-	CASKDSGRDEQFF
TRBD2	TRBV27	once	CASSTGTSNVLGSQYF
-	TRBV9	-	CASSAGLTYNEQFF
-	TRBV19	-	CASSIRLIAEAFF
-	TRBV29-1	-	CSVEGAFPNYGYTF
-	TRBV7-2	-	CASSLAGLLNSPLHF
-	TRBV11-3	-	CASSAGRRSGTDTQYF
TRBD1	TRBV27	-	CASGTPGQGGYGYTF